The clone carrying this T cell receptor beta chain has more than one count but fewer than ten. This sample was included in a study of blood T cell repertoires in COVID-19. Study background: Sites in the United States, Italy and Spain provided acute and convalescent COVID-19 samples.

Assay: immunoSEQ multiplex PCR; the TCRdb copy retains only in-frame clones and omits some. The sample includes about 240,000 clones, roughly 80% of them seen just once. This CDR3 comprises 13 residues. V lost 7 bases and J lost 10; bases outside the gene matches: 9. CDR1 and CDR2 (germline): SQVTM, ANQGSEA. V is TRBV29-1 and J is TRBJ1-6; 8 bases line up with TRBD1. Sequencing was done on a sample of peripheral blood. This sequence originates from a woman of 80 years or more with COVID-19, enrolled during active disease. The CDR3, as DNA: TGCAGCGCCCGACAGGGGCTGGGGTCACCCCTCCACTTT. It yields the protein CSARQGLGSPLHF. The complete variable domain, with remaining parts taken from reference TRBV29-1 and TRBJ1-6, reads SAVISQKPSRDICQRGTSLTIQCQVDSQVTMMFWYRQQPGQSLTLIATANQGSEATYESGFVIDKFPISRPNLTFSTLTVSNMSPEDSSIYLCSARQGLGSPLHFGNGTRLTVT.